The 22 T cell receptor beta chains below come from one sample, sequenced in a study of OX40 agonist ivuxolimab in advanced cancers. Only in-frame clones appear in the TCRdb table, and some are missing; sequencing was by immunoSEQ multiplex PCR. The sample contains roughly 80,000 clones, 90% of which appear only once. Sequenced material: CD4+ or CD8+ T cells sorted from blood, taken in a trial of the OX40 agonist ivuxolimab. The receptor source for this set is an adult with an advanced solid tumor such as melanoma, head and neck, liver or kidney cancer.

The chain recombines TRBV7-6 with TRBJ2-5, with D unclear. Trimming removed 5 bases from V and 7 bases from J, with 17 bases in between. The germline gives CDR1 SGHVS, CDR2 FNYEAQ. The CDR3 contains 14 residues. In nucleotides, the CDR3 is TGTGCCAGCAGCCCTACGGAGCCTCCGGGGACCCAGTACTTC. Amino acids: CASSPTEPPGTQYF.

The chain has TRBV5-6 and TRBJ1-2; 8 bases line up with TRBD1. The germline V gene encodes CDR1 SGHDT and CDR2 YYEEEE. The CDR3 spans 15 residues. The J segment lost 3 bases and the V segment lost 3 bases, leaving 7 bases of the junction unmatched. CDR3 in amino acids: CASSSAGGSDYGYTF. The CDR3 DNA is TGTGCCAGCAGCTCAGCAGGGGGCAGCGACTATGGCTACACCTTC.

J is TRBJ2-5 and V is TRBV2; D remains unclear. The length of the CDR3 is 12 residues. Germline CDR1 reads SNHLY; CDR2 reads FYNNEI. Trimming removed 6 bases from V and 3 bases from J, with 8 bases in between. The CDR3 nucleotides read TGTGCCAGCAGCCCTGGGGAAGAGACCCAGTACTTC. It encodes CASSPGEETQYF.

The chain employs TRBV5-6 and TRBJ2-5; D assignment may be TRBD1 or TRBD2 (6 bases each). Trimming removed 3 bases from V and 4 bases from J, with 19 bases in between. Germline values: CDR1 SGHDT, CDR2 YYEEEE. The CDR3 consists of 16 residues. This CDR3 is CASSSGRGAGRETQYF. CDR3 in DNA: TGTGCCAGCAGCTCAGGAAGGGGGGCGGGGAGAGAGACCCAGTACTTC.

The CDR3 DNA is TGTGCCAGCAGCCCTCTCGGGAACACTGAAGCTTTCTTT. The encoded protein is CASSPLGNTEAFF. The chain uses TRBV5-4 and TRBJ1-1; no clear D gene. Germline loops: CDR1 SGHNT, CDR2 YYREEE (reference sequence). The CDR3 has 13 residues. The V and J ends lost 4 bases and 1 base respectively, with 8 bases between them. The full variable domain, in which reference TRBV5-4 and TRBJ1-1 provide the parts outside the CDR3, is ETGVTQSPTHLIKTRGQQVTLRCSSQSGHNTVSWYQQALGQGPQFIFQYYREEENGRGNFPPRFSGLQFPNYSSELNVNALELDDSALYLCASSPLGNTEAFFGQGTRLTVV.

The CDR3 bases are TGTGCCAGCAGCTTCTCCGGGGTGGGCACTGAAGCTTTCTTT. Translated: CASSFSGVGTEAFF. The chain links TRBV7-2 to TRBJ1-1, with D unresolved. This CDR3 has 14 residues. CDR1 and CDR2 from the germline V gene are SGHTA and FQGNSA. V lost 3 bases, J lost 4 bases, and 12 bases lay in between.

This chain links TRBV19 with TRBJ2-3, with TRBD2 identical over 8 bases. Trimming at V came to 1 base and at J to 4 bases, leaving 16 bases not matched to a gene. This CDR3 contains 19 residues. Germline CDR1 is LNHDA and CDR2 is SQIVND (reference sequence). As DNA, the CDR3 is TGTGCCAGTAGTATAGCGGGGGGGGCGCCGAAAAAGGTTGCAGATACGCAGTATTTT. This encodes CASSIAGGAPKKVADTQYF.

CDR3 DNA: TGTGCCAGCAGTCCCGCGGGTAGGGGCAAAGAGACCCAGTACTTC. It specifies CASSPAGRGKETQYF. The chain is built from TRBV28 and TRBJ2-5; D might be TRBD1 or TRBD2, each matching 5 bases. Germline V gene data show CDR1 as MDHEN and CDR2 as SYDVKM. The CDR3 consists of 15 residues. With 5 bases removed from V and 3 bases from J, the gap between germline ends came to 16 bases.

This clone was seen a single time. The chain joins TRBV7-2 to TRBJ2-5; TRBD2 might be the D (5 bases). The CDR3 consists of 16 residues. CDR1 and CDR2 from the germline V gene are SGHTA and FQGNSA. Trimming pared 5 bases from V and 5 bases from J, leaving 21 bases between. Here the CDR3 reads CASSPRQTGSGETQYF. The CDR3 DNA follows: TGTGCCAGCAGCCCTCGTCAGACGGGGTCGGGGGAGACCCAGTACTTC.

V gene TRBV12-5 combines with J gene TRBJ1-2, with TRBD1 identical over 7 bases. This CDR3 has 19 residues. The germline CDR1 and CDR2 sequences are LGHNT and FRNRAP. V shed 0 bases and J 0 bases; nucleotides not matched to a gene: 13. This chain's CDR3 is CASGLVQHRGRIPNYGYTF. The CDR3 DNA sequence: TGTGCTAGTGGTTTGGTACAACACAGGGGCCGGATCCCTAACTATGGCTACACCTTC.

The J gene is TRBJ2-7, the V gene TRBV11-3; unclear D gene. CDR3 length equals 11 residues. In germline, CDR1 is SGHNT, CDR2 YENEEA. With 4 bases removed from V and 6 bases from J, the gap between germline ends came to 7 bases. The CDR3 DNA reads TGTGCCAGCAGCTCCTTTCGCGAGCAGTACTTC. Its translation: CASSSFREQYF. The variable domain in full, with the rest retrieved from reference TRBV11-3 and TRBJ2-7, is EAGVVQSPRYKIIEKKQPVAFWCNPISGHNTLYWYLQNLGQGPELLIRYENEEAVDDSQLPKDRFSAERLKGVDSTLKIQPAELGDSAVYLCASSSFREQYFGPGTRLTVT.

The V and J genes are TRBV7-9 and TRBJ1-2; unclear D gene. The CDR3 runs to 13 residues. V lost 1 base and J 8 bases, leaving 11 bases between the germline ends. CDR1 is SEHNR and CDR2 is FQNEAQ in the germline V gene (reference sequence). The CDR3 reads CASSLGSSRGYTF. CDR3 nucleotides: TGTGCCAGCAGCTTAGGGAGTTCCCGGGGCTACACCTTC.

The chain has TRBV5-6 and TRBJ2-3, with D unclear. The V end was cut by 6 bases, the J end by 0 bases, with 8 bases between. This CDR3 is built from 13 residues. In germline, CDR1 is SGHDT, CDR2 YYEEEE. CDR3: CASNALSTDTQYF. In nucleotides, the CDR3 is TGTGCCAGCAACGCACTTAGCACAGATACGCAGTATTTT.

This chain links TRBV10-3 with TRBJ2-7; no clear D. Trimming cost V 4 bases and J 6 bases, with 16 bases left between them. The CDR3 length is 14 residues. Germline loops: CDR1 ENHRY, CDR2 SYGVKD. CDR3 protein: CAISVLAGVPEQYF. CDR3 nucleotide sequence: TGTGCCATCAGTGTCCTGGCCGGTGTTCCCGAGCAGTACTTC.

This chain uses TRBV6-4 with TRBJ1-1; tentatively, D is TRBD1 (5 bases). CDR1 MRHNA and CDR2 SNTAGT come from the germline V gene. CDR3 length: 14 residues. V was pared by 4 bases and J by 6 bases, with 15 bases between. This chain's CDR3 is CASSVEEGDPEAFF. The CDR3 DNA follows: TGTGCCAGCAGTGTTGAAGAAGGGGACCCTGAAGCTTTCTTT.

This chain connects TRBV6-1 to TRBJ2-2; possibly TRBD1 for D (7 bases). Germline-derived CDR1 and CDR2 are MNHNS and SASEGT. The CDR3 sequence is 15 residues long. The V gene lost 4 bases and the J gene lost 4 bases, with 13 bases spanning the gap. CDR3 sequence: CASSVGRGVTGELFF. CDR3 bases: TGTGCCAGCAGTGTGGGCAGGGGGGTCACCGGGGAGCTGTTTTTT.

The chain joins TRBV10-3 to TRBJ2-3; possible D gene TRBD2, 5 bases. Trimming pared 8 bases from V and 0 bases from J, leaving 21 bases between. The germline gives CDR1 ENHRY, CDR2 SYGVKD. The CDR3 is 17 amino acids. The CDR3 loop reads CAIASSLDTRSTDTQYF. The CDR3 nucleotides read TGTGCCATCGCCTCCTCACTAGACACTCGAAGCACAGATACGCAGTATTTT.

With respect to this clone: Within the sample, other DNA sequences also encode this same CDR3. The chain links TRBV11-3 to TRBJ2-1; D possibly corresponds to TRBD1 (5 bases). Trimming stripped 5 bases from V and 4 bases from J, with 15 bases between. Germline values: CDR1 SGHNT, CDR2 YENEEA. The CDR3 is 15 amino acids. The CDR3 DNA follows: TGTGCCAGCAGCCCCGGAGCTGCAGGGTACAATGAGCAGTTCTTC. Translated: CASSPGAAGYNEQFF.

The V and J genes are TRBV2 and TRBJ2-3, with TRBD2 identical over 13 bases. Germline-derived CDR1 and CDR2 are SNHLY and FYNNEI. V shed 4 bases and J 0 bases; nucleotides not matched to a gene: 10. The CDR3 contains 19 residues. The CDR3 region is CASSVTGTSGEFSTDTQYF. Written as DNA, the CDR3 is TGTGCCAGCAGTGTAACCGGGACTAGCGGGGAGTTTAGCACAGATACGCAGTATTTT.

The V gene is TRBV11-3, the J gene TRBJ2-4, with a tentative D call TRBD1 (5 bases). Trimming shortened V by 4 bases and J by 6 bases, and 13 bases separated the two germline ends. The CDR3 loop spans 14 amino acids. The V gene's germline CDR1 is SGHNT and CDR2 YENEEA. DNA for the CDR3: TGTGCCAGCAGCTCAGGGCCCGGCCTAAACATTCAGTACTTC. Its protein is CASSSGPGLNIQYF.

The V call is TRBV28, the J call TRBJ1-1; D is unresolved. V lost 2 bases, J lost 1 base, and 5 bases lay in between. This CDR3 region has 13 residues. Germline-derived CDR1 and CDR2 are MDHEN and SYDVKM. CDR3 residues: CASSLLENTEAFF. CDR3 nucleotide sequence: TGTGCCAGCAGTTTACTCGAGAACACTGAAGCTTTCTTT.

This chain links TRBV5-8 with TRBJ2-5; D might be TRBD1 (6 bases). The CDR3 sequence is 14 residues long. The V gene lost 6 bases and the J gene lost 2 bases, with 14 bases spanning the gap. The germline gives CDR1 SGHTS, CDR2 YDEGEE. CDR3 residues: CASNSQGTQETQYF. The CDR3 nucleotides are TGTGCCAGCAACTCTCAGGGGACGCAAGAGACCCAGTACTTC. Together with reference TRBV5-8 and TRBJ2-5, the CDR3 gives the full variable domain: EAGVTQSPTHLIKTRGQQATLRCSPISGHTSVYWYQQALGLGLQFLLWYDEGEERNRGNFPPRFSGRQFPNYSSELNVNALELEDSALYLCASNSQGTQETQYFGPGTRLLVL.